The source of this T cell receptor beta chain is a study of CD4 T cells in relation to SARS-CoV-2 and coronaviruses. The unexposed donors gave CD4+ T cells in about 2011-2018, prior to COVID-19. CD4+ T cells were isolated from the cells after about nine days of culture. Note on this clone: No antigen is known for it.

Looked up from germline, CDR1 is SGDLS and CDR2 is YYNGEE. This CDR3 is 14 amino acids long. The germline V and J ends were trimmed by 4 bases and 4 bases, with 11 bases remaining between them. The study, taken as a whole, reports: Monoreactive clones expanded significantly more to SARS-CoV-2 than crossreactive clones did.

TCRdb keeps only in-frame clones here, not all; method: immunoSEQ multiplex PCR. The data show approximately 20,000 clones, 70% to 80% seen once. The chain joins TRBV9 to TRBJ2-2; the D gene is possibly TRBD2 (6 bases). This sequence originates from a human donor in good health. Sequenced material: CD4+ T cells from PBMCs, cultured in vitro. The CDR3 spells CASSYGGFTGELFF. CDR3 nucleotides: TGTGCCAGCAGCTACGGAGGGTTCACCGGGGAGCTGTTTTTT.